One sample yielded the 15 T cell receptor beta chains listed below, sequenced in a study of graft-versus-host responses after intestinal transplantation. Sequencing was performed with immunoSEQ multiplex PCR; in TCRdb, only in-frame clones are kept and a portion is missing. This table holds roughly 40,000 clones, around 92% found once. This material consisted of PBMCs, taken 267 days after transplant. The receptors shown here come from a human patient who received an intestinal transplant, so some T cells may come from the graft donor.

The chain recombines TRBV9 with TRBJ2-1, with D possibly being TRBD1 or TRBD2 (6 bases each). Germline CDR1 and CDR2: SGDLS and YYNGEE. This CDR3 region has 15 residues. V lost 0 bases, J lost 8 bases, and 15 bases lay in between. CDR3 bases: TGTGCCAGCAGCGTAGGCAGGGGAGGTTCGGATGAGCAGTTCTTC. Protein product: CASSVGRGGSDEQFF.

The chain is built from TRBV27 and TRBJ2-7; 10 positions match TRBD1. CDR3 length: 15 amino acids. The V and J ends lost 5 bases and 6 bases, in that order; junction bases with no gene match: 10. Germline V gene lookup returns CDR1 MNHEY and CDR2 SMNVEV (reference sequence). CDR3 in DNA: TGTGCCAGCAGTCCCTTTCCGGGACAGGGGACCGAGCAGTACTTC. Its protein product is CASSPFPGQGTEQYF.

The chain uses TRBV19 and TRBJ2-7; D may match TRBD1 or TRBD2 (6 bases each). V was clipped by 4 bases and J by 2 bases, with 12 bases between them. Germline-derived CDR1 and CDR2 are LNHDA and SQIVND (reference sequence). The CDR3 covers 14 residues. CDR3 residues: CASSRGGSAYEQYF. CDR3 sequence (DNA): TGTGCCAGTAGTAGAGGGGGGTCGGCCTACGAGCAGTACTTC.

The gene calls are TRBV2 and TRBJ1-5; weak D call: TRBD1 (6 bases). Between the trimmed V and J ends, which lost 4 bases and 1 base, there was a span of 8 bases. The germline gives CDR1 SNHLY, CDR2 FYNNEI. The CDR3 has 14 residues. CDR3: CASSGQGSNQPQHF. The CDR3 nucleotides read TGTGCCAGCAGTGGGCAGGGGAGCAATCAGCCCCAGCATTTT.

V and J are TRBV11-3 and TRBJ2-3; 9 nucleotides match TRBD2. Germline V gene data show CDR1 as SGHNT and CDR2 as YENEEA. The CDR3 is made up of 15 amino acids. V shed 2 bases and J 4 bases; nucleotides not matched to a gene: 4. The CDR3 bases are TGTGCCAGCAGCTTACGGGGACTAGCTGCAGATACGCAGTATTTT. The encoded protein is CASSLRGLAADTQYF.

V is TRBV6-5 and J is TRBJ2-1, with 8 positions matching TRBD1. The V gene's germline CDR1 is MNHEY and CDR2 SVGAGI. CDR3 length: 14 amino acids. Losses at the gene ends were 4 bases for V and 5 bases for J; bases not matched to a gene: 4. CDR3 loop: CASSSGQANNEQFF. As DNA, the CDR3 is TGTGCCAGCAGTTCGGGACAGGCAAACAATGAGCAGTTCTTC.

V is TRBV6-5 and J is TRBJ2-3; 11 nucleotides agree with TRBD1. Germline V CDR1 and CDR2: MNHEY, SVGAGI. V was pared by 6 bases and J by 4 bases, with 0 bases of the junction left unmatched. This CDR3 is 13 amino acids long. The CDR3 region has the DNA TGTGCCAGCAGGGGACAGGGGGCAGATACGCAGTATTTT. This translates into CASRGQGADTQYF.

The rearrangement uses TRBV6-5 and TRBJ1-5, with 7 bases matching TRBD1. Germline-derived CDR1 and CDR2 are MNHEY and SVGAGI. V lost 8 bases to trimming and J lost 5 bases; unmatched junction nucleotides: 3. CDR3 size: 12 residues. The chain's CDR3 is CASDTGDQPQHF. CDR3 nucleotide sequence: TGTGCCAGCGATACAGGGGATCAGCCCCAGCATTTT.

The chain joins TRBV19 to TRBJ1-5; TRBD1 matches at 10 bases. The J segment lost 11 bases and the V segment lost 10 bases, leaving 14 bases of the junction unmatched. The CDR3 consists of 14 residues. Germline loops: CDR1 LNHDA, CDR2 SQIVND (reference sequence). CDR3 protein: CATKGQGPSGSQHF. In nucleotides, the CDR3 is TGTGCCACCAAGGGACAGGGGCCTTCAGGGTCCCAGCATTTT.

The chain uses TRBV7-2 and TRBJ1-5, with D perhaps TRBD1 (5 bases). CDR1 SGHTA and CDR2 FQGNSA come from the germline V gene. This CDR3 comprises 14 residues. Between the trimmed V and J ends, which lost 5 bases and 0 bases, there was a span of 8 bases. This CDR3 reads CASSPQDSNQPQHF. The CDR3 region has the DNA TGTGCCAGCAGCCCACAGGATAGCAATCAGCCCCAGCATTTT.

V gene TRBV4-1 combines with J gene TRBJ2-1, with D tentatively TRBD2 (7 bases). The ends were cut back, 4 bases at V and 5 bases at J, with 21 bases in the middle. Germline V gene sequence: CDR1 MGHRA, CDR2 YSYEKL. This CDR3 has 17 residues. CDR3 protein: CASSPLVGGGANNEQFF. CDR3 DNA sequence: TGCGCCAGCAGCCCCCTGGTGGGGGGGGGCGCCAACAATGAGCAGTTCTTC.

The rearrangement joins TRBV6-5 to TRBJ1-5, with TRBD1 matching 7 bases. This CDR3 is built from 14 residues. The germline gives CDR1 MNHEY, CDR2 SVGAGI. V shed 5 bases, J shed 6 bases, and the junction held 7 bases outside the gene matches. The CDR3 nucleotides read TGTGCCAGCAGTATCAAGGGGGCCGTTCAGCCCCAGCATTTT. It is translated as CASSIKGAVQPQHF.

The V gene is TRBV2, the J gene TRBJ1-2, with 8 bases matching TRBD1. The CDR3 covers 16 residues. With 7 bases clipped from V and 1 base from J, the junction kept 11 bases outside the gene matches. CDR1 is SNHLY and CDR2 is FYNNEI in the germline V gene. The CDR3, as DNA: TGTGCCAGCAAGGACAGGGACCTATATTTTAACTATGGCTACACCTTC. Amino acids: CASKDRDLYFNYGYTF.

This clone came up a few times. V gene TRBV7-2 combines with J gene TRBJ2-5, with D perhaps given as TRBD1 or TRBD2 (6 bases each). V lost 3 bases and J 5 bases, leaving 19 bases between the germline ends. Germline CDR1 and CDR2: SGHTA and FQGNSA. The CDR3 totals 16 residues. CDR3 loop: CASSLGQGAAGETQYF. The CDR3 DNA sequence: TGTGCCAGCAGCTTGGGACAAGGGGCGGCGGGGGAGACCCAGTACTTC.

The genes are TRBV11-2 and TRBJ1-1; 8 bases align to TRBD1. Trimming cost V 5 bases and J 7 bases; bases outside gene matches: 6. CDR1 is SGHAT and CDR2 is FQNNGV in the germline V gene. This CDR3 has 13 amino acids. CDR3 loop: CASSHGQGGEAFF. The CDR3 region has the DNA TGTGCCAGCAGCCACGGACAGGGAGGTGAAGCTTTCTTT.